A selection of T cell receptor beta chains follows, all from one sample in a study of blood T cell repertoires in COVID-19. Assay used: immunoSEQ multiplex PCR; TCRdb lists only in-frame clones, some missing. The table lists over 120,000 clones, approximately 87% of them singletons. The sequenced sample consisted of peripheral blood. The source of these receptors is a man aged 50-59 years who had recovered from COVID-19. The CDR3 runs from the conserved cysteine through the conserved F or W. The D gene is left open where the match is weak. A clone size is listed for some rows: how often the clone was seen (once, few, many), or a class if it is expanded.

cdr3_aa: CASSRGRAQGEPQHF; cdr3_nt: TGTGCCAGCAGCCGAGGGAGGGCCCAGGGTGAGCCCCAGCATTTT; v_call: TRBV5-4; j_call: TRBJ1-5; d_call: .; clone_size: .
cdr3_aa: CATRDRGISYNEQFF; cdr3_nt: TGTGCCACCCGGGACAGGGGGATTTCCTACAATGAGCAGTTCTTC; v_call: TRBV7-2; j_call: TRBJ2-1; d_call: TRBD1; clone_size: .
cdr3_aa: CASSEGRVTEAFF; cdr3_nt: TGTGCCAGCAGTGAAGGCAGGGTAACTGAAGCTTTCTTT; v_call: TRBV6-1; j_call: TRBJ1-1; d_call: .; clone_size: .
cdr3_aa: CASSLATLRTQYF; cdr3_nt: TGTGCCAGCAGCCTAGCCACTTTGAGGACGCAGTATTTT; v_call: TRBV13; j_call: TRBJ2-3; d_call: .; clone_size: .
cdr3_aa: CASSLAGGIEQFF; cdr3_nt: TGTGCCAGCAGCTTGGCCGGGGGGATTGAGCAGTTCTTC; v_call: TRBV5-8; j_call: TRBJ2-1; d_call: TRBD2; clone_size: .
cdr3_aa: CASSAGHRLNEKLFF; cdr3_nt: TGTGCCAGCAGCGCAGGACATAGACTTAATGAAAAACTGTTTTTT; v_call: TRBV7-2; j_call: TRBJ1-4; d_call: .; clone_size: .
cdr3_aa: CATSRDESSYNEQFF; cdr3_nt: TGTGCCACCAGCAGAGATGAGAGCTCCTACAATGAGCAGTTCTTC; v_call: TRBV15; j_call: TRBJ2-1; d_call: .; clone_size: .
cdr3_aa: CASSPPLERTGSYEQYF; cdr3_nt: TGCGCCAGCAGCCCCCCACTAGAAAGGACAGGCTCCTACGAGCAGTACTTC; v_call: TRBV4-1; j_call: TRBJ2-7; d_call: TRBD1; clone_size: .
cdr3_aa: CASSVGQGTNQPQHF; cdr3_nt: TGTGCCAGTAGTGTCGGACAGGGGACTAATCAGCCCCAGCATTTT; v_call: TRBV19; j_call: TRBJ1-5; d_call: TRBD1; clone_size: .
cdr3_aa: CASRTGTGDLSNQPQHF; cdr3_nt: TGTGCCAGTAGAACCGGGACAGGGGACCTTAGCAATCAGCCCCAGCATTTT; v_call: TRBV19; j_call: TRBJ1-5; d_call: TRBD1; clone_size: few
cdr3_aa: CASSRAGRSSTDTQYF; cdr3_nt: TGCGCCAGCAGCCGCGCGGGGCGATCGAGCACAGATACGCAGTATTTT; v_call: TRBV5-1; j_call: TRBJ2-3; d_call: .; clone_size: .
cdr3_aa: CASSFWTGGEPNSYNEQFF; cdr3_nt: TGTGCCAGCAGTTTTTGGACAGGGGGGGAACCTAACTCCTACAATGAGCAGTTCTTC; v_call: TRBV6-2/TRBV6-3; j_call: TRBJ2-1; d_call: TRBD1; clone_size: .
cdr3_aa: CAISEGGLSGNTIYF; cdr3_nt: TGTGCCATCAGTGAGGGGGGCCTCTCTGGAAACACCATATATTTT; v_call: TRBV10-3; j_call: TRBJ1-3; d_call: .; clone_size: .
cdr3_aa: CASEGQGEPGNTIYF; cdr3_nt: TGTGCCAGTGAGGGACAGGGGGAACCCGGAAACACCATATATTTT; v_call: TRBV3-1/TRBV3-2; j_call: TRBJ1-3; d_call: TRBD1; clone_size: .
cdr3_aa: CASCGLAKNIQYF; cdr3_nt: TGTGCCAGCTGTGGGCTAGCCAAAAACATTCAGTACTTC; v_call: TRBV2; j_call: TRBJ2-4; d_call: .; clone_size: once
cdr3_aa: CASSPTGSLGEQYF; cdr3_nt: TGCGCCAGCAGCCCTACGGGGTCTTTAGGCGAGCAGTACTTC; v_call: TRBV4-3; j_call: TRBJ2-7; d_call: .; clone_size: .